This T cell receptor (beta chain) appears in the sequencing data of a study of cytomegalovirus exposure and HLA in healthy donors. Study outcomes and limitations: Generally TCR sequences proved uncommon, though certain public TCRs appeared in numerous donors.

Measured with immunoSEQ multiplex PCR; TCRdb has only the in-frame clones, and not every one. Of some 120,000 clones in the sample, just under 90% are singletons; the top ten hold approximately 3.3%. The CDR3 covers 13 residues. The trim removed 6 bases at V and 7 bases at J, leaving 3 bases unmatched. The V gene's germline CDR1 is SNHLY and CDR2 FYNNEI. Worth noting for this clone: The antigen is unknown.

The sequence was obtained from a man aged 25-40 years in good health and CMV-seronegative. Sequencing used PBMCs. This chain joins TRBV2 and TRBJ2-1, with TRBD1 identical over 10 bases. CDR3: CASSRQGANEQFF. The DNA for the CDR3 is TGTGCCAGCAGCCGACAGGGGGCGAATGAGCAGTTCTTC.